The sequence of this T cell receptor beta chain was determined in a study of T cell clonotyping in hematopoietic cell transplantation. This clone has only one observation. Its antigen is unidentified. Using immunoSEQ multiplex PCR, the repertoire was profiled, and TCRdb retains in-frame clones only, with some absent. The sample consists of about 9,400 clones, roughly 79% of them appearing once. Study-wide findings and caveats: CD4 and CD8 repertoire contributions could not be separated without sorting.

The ends lost 2 bases at V and 6 bases at J; junction bases unmatched: 9. This CDR3 is built from 15 residues. CDR1 GTSNPN and CDR2 SVGIG come from the germline V gene (reference sequence). The starting material was PBMCs, obtained 180 days after allogeneic stem cell transplant. The chain links TRBV30 to TRBJ2-4; 8 nucleotides match TRBD2. This TCR derives from a male patient between 35 and 55 years old who had an allogeneic stem cell transplant from a related donor, so the T cells may come from the graft donor. Some clones in this sample may be carry-over from other donors' samples. CDR3 sequence (DNA): TGTGCCTGGAGTTCCTACTACCGGGAGGGAAACATTCAGTACTTC. It codes for CAWSSYYREGNIQYF.